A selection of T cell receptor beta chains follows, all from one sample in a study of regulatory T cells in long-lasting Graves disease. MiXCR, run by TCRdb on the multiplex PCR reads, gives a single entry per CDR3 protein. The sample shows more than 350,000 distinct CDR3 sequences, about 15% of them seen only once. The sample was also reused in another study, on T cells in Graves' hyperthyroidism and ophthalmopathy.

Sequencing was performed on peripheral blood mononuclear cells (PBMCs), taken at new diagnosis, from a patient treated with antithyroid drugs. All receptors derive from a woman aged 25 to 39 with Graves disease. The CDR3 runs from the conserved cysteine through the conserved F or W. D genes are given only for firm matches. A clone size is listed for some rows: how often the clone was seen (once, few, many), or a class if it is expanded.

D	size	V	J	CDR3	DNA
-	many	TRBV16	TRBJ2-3	CASSQSVLVTDTQYF	TGTGCCAGCAGCCAATCGGTACTCGTCACAGATACGCAGTATTTT
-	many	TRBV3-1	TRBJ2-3	CASSQMLPLGTDTQYF	TGTGCCAGCAGCCAAATGCTGCCTTTGGGCACAGATACGCAGTATTTT
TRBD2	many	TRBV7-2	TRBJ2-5	CASSSGLAGGQETQYF	TGTGCCAGCAGCTCGGGACTAGCGGGAGGTCAAGAGACCCAGTACTTC
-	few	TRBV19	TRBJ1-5	CASSILRTASDQPQHF	TGTGCCAGTAGTATACTACGGACAGCTAGCGATCAGCCCCAGCATTTT
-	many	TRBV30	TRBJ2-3	CAWRRGNTDTQYF	TGTGCCTGGAGACGGGGCAACACAGATACGCAGTATTTT
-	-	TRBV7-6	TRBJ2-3	CASSLGRVPDTQYF	TGTGCCAGCAGCTTAGGCAGGGTTCCAGATACGCAGTATTTT
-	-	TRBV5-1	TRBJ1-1	CASSKGDNTEAFF	TGCGCCAGCAGCAAAGGGGATAACACTGAAGCTTTCTTT
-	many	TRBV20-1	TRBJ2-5	CSARRAGSQETQYF	TGCAGTGCTAGGAGGGCAGGGTCACAAGAGACCCAGTACTTC
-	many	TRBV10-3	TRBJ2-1	CAISGEGIYNEQFF	TGTGCCATCTCAGGGGAGGGAATCTACAATGAGCAGTTCTTC
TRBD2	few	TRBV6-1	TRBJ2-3	CASSLGLAGRPDTQYF	TGTGCCAGCAGTCTCGGACTAGCGGGACGACCAGATACGCAGTATTTT
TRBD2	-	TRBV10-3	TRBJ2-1	CAIKESGRGTGEQFF	TGTGCCATCAAGGAAAGCGGGAGGGGGACGGGTGAGCAGTTCTTC
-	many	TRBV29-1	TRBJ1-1	CSVETPLNTEAFF	TGCAGCGTCGAGACACCTTTGAACACTGAAGCTTTCTTT
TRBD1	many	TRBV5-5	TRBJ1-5	CASSSGQDNQPQHF	TGTGCCAGCAGCAGCGGACAGGACAATCAGCCCCAGCATTTT
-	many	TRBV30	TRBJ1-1	CAWTRGTEAFF	TGTGCCTGGACAAGGGGGACTGAAGCTTTCTTT
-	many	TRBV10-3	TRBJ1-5	CAISDVGGQNQPQHF	TGTGCCATCAGTGACGTCGGGGGTCAGAATCAGCCCCAGCATTTT
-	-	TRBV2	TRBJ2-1	CASRVPQGGRDNEQFF	TGTGCCAGCAGGGTCCCGCAGGGAGGAAGAGACAATGAGCAGTTCTTC
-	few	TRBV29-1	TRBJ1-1	CSVGLGGLNTEAFF	TGCAGCGTTGGTTTGGGGGGGCTGAACACTGAAGCTTTCTTT
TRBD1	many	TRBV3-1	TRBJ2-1	CASSSRAGTGRYNEQFF	TGTGCCAGCAGCTCCCGAGCCGGGACAGGGCGCTACAATGAGCAGTTCTTC
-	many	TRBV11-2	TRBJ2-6	CASSTVKYSGANVLTF	TGTGCCAGCAGCACCGTAAAATACTCTGGGGCCAACGTCCTGACTTTC
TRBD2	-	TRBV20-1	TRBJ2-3	CSVSQLAGGRTDTQYF	TGCAGTGTTAGCCAACTAGCGGGAGGCCGCACAGATACGCAGTATTTT
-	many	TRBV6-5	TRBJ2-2	CASSYPVPRGYTGELFF	TGTGCCAGCAGTTACCCGGTTCCCCGGGGTTACACCGGGGAGCTGTTTTTT
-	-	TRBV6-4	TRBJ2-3	CASSVSASTDTQYF	TGTGCCAGCAGTGTATCGGCAAGCACAGATACGCAGTATTTT
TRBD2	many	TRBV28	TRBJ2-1	CASRSLADNEQFF	TGTGCCAGCAGGTCACTAGCGGATAATGAGCAGTTCTTC
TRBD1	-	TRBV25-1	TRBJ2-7	CASSEVGQGSVLQYF	TGTGCCAGCAGTGAGGTAGGACAGGGGTCCGTTCTGCAGTACTTC
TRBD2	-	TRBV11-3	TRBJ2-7	CASSFSGTSGRNNEQYF	TGTGCCAGCAGCTTTTCCGGGACTAGCGGGAGAAATAACGAGCAGTACTTC
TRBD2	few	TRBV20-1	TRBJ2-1	CSARDRSGRRNEQFF	TGCAGTGCTAGAGATCGAAGCGGGAGAAGGAATGAGCAGTTCTTC
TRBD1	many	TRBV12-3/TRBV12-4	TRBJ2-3	CASRSGTVGKADTQYF	TGTGCCAGCAGGTCCGGGACAGTCGGCAAGGCAGATACGCAGTATTTT
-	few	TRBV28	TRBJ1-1	CASSSGPQDAFF	TGTGCCAGCAGTTCGGGGCCGCAGGATGCTTTCTTT
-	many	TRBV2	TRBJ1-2	CASSGVNYGYTF	TGTGCCAGCAGTGGAGTCAACTATGGCTACACCTTC
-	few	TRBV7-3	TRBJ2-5	CASSSPLGGTETQYF	TGTGCCAGCAGCTCCCCCCTTGGCGGAACAGAGACCCAGTACTTC
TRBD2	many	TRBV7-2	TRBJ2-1	CASSPRTRTSGRALRVNEQFF	TGTGCCAGCAGCCCGCGAACGAGGACTAGCGGGAGGGCTCTCAGGGTCAATGAGCAGTTCTTC
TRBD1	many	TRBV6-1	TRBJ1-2	CASTGGSTYGYTF	TGTGCCAGCACAGGGGGGTCGACCTATGGCTACACCTTC
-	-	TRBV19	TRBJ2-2	CASSIAPDRLTGELFF	TGTGCCAGTAGTATAGCGCCTGACAGACTCACCGGGGAGCTGTTTTTT
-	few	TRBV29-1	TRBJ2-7	CSVEGQVPYEQYF	TGCAGCGTTGAAGGGCAGGTCCCCTACGAGCAGTACTTC
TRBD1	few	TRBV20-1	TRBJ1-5	CSASLGQGARNQPQHF	TGCAGTGCTAGCTTGGGACAGGGGGCTCGGAATCAGCCCCAGCATTTT
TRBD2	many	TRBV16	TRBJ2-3	CASSGRTDTQYF	TGCGCCAGCAGCGGGAGAACAGATACGCAGTATTTT
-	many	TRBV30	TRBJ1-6	CAWSGTLRSPLHF	TGTGCCTGGAGTGGGACGCTAAGATCACCCCTCCACTTT
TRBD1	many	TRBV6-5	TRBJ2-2	CASSWDRVTGELFF	TGTGCCAGCAGTTGGGACAGGGTAACCGGGGAGCTGTTTTTT
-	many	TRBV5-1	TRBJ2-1	CASSLLVQPYNEQFF	TGCGCCAGCAGCTTACTAGTCCAGCCGTACAATGAGCAGTTCTTC
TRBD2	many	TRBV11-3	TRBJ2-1	CASSSLAGVGEQFF	TGTGCCAGCAGCTCCTTAGCGGGAGTCGGTGAGCAGTTCTTC
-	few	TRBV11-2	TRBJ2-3	CASSLRADYYTDTQYF	TGTGCCAGCAGCTTAAGGGCGGACTACTACACAGATACGCAGTATTTT
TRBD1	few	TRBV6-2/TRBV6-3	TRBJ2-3	CASRLDRLSTDTQYF	TGTGCCAGCAGACTGGACAGGCTCAGCACAGATACGCAGTATTTT
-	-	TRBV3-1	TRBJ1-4	CASSQDYPGIQTNEKLFF	TGTGCCAGCAGCCAAGATTATCCGGGCATCCAGACTAATGAAAAACTGTTTTTT
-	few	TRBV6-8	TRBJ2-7	CASSYATGITYEQYF	TGTGCCAGCAGTTACGCAACAGGTATAACCTACGAGCAGTACTTC
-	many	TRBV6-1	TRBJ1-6	CASSTQVANSPLHF	TGTGCCAGCAGTACCCAGGTCGCCAATTCACCCCTCCACTTT
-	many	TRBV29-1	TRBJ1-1	CSVEPRLNTEAFF	TGCAGCGTTGAACCCAGGTTGAACACTGAAGCTTTCTTT
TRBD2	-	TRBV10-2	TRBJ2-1	CASSVAGLYNEQFF	TGCGCCAGCAGCGTAGCGGGTCTCTACAATGAGCAGTTCTTC
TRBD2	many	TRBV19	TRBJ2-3	CASSLLAASTDTQYF	TGTGCCAGCAGCCTTCTAGCGGCTAGCACAGATACGCAGTATTTT
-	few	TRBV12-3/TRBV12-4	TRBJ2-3	CASSFRADPSTDTQYF	TGTGCCAGCAGTTTCCGGGCAGATCCTAGCACAGATACGCAGTATTTT
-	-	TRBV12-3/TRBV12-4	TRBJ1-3	CASSSTTAPSGNTIYF	TGTGCCAGCAGTTCCACCACGGCCCCGTCTGGAAACACCATATATTTT
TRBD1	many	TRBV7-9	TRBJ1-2	CASSLETGTNYGYTF	TGTGCCAGCAGCCTCGAGACAGGGACTAACTATGGCTACACCTTC
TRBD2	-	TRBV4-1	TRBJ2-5	CASSQDAAGGPLETQYF	TGCGCCAGCAGCCAAGATGCGGCGGGAGGGCCTTTGGAGACCCAGTACTTC
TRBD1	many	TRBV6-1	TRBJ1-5	CASRRQGEGNQPQHF	TGTGCCAGCAGGCGACAGGGTGAAGGCAATCAGCCCCAGCATTTT
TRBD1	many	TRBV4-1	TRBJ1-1	CASSQAQGSEAFF	TGCGCCAGCAGCCAGGCACAGGGGAGTGAAGCTTTCTTT
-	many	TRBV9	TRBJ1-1	CASSVHPETYEAFF	TGTGCCAGCAGCGTTCATCCGGAGACTTATGAAGCTTTCTTT